The 5 T cell receptor beta chains reported below all come from one sample, sequenced in a study of early T cells in non-severe SARS-CoV-2 infection. One entry per CDR3 protein results from TCRdb running MiXCR on the 5' RACE reads. The repertoire holds 20,000 to 25,000 distinct CDR3 sequences, 5% seen once, with about 4% in the top ten. The sequencing input was whole blood. The receptors were sampled from an adult who was a healthcare worker with PCR-confirmed SARS-CoV-2 infection or an uninfected control (not recorded which).

This clonotype was seen ten or more times. This chain connects TRBV28 to TRBJ2-7, with D perhaps matching TRBD1 (5 bases). CDR1 and CDR2 from the germline V gene are MDHEN and SYDVKM. The CDR3 has 14 residues. Between the trimmed V and J ends, which lost 7 bases and 3 bases, there was a span of 16 bases. The DNA for the CDR3 is TGTGCCAGCACTGGGCAGGGTTGGGGCTACGAGCAGTACTTC. It translates to CASTGQGWGYEQYF.

This clonotype has a count of ten or more. The chain is built from TRBV20-1 and TRBJ2-4; D is ambiguous. The length of the CDR3 is 13 residues. V was trimmed by 5 bases and J by 0 bases, leaving 8 bases between them. Germline CDR1 and CDR2: DFQATT and SNEGSKA (reference sequence). The CDR3 is CSADLLAKNIQYF. The CDR3 DNA sequence: TGCAGTGCTGACCTCCTAGCCAAAAACATTCAGTACTTC.

This clonotype was seen repeatedly, ten times or more. The rearrangement joins TRBV11-3 to TRBJ2-3; TRBD2 aligns across 12 bases. The J segment lost 0 bases and the V segment lost 5 bases, leaving 18 bases of the junction unmatched. The CDR3 covers 21 residues. Germline-derived CDR1 and CDR2 are SGHNT and YENEEA. The CDR3 reads CASSIGGLAGSIFPSTDTQYF. CDR3 in DNA: TGTGCCAGCAGCATAGGAGGACTAGCGGGGAGCATATTCCCTAGCACAGATACGCAGTATTTT.

The table lists this clonotype with many counts. The genes are TRBV21-1 and TRBJ1-6. TRBV21-1 has pseudogene status. The CDR3 contains 17 residues. CDR3 coding DNA: TGTGCCAGCAGCAAACGAGGGATACTCTCCTATAATTCACCCCTCCACTTT. Encoded protein: CASSKRGILSYNSPLHF.

A few counts support this clonotype. This chain joins TRBV20-1 and TRBJ2-7, with TRBD1 identical over 8 bases. Germline V gene sequence: CDR1 DFQATT, CDR2 SNEGSKA (reference sequence). J was trimmed by 7 bases and V by 0 bases; bases with no gene match: 8. The CDR3 runs to 14 residues. The chain's CDR3 is CSARDSRGPVEQYF. For the CDR3, the DNA is TGCAGTGCTAGAGATTCCAGGGGGCCGGTGGAGCAGTACTTC.